The 12 T cell receptor beta chains reported below all come from one sample, sequenced in a study of control samples from healthy donors and cancer patients. Using immunoSEQ multiplex PCR, the repertoire was profiled, and TCRdb retains in-frame clones only, with some absent. The sample carries fewer than 85,000 clones, approximately 91% recorded once. The sequencing input was blood. The receptors were gathered from a man over 45 in good health.

The DNA of the CDR3 is TGTGCCAGCAGCTTAGGCTCATACAATTCTGGGCACCAGCATTTT. Its protein is CASSLGSYNSGHQHF. The chain combines TRBV5-8 with TRBJ1-5; D not certain. CDR1 and CDR2 (germline): SGHTS, YDEGEE. The CDR3 sequence is 15 residues long. V was pared by 2 bases and J by 12 bases, with 21 bases between.

The chain is built from TRBV29-1 and TRBJ1-1, with a tentative D call TRBD1 (5 bases). The V and J ends lost 6 bases and 5 bases respectively, with 19 bases between them. The CDR3 has 14 amino acids. The V gene's germline CDR1 is SQVTM and CDR2 ANQGSEA. The CDR3 loop is CSVTRGRGGTEAFF. The CDR3 coding sequence is TGCAGCGTCACCCGGGGAAGGGGAGGGACTGAAGCTTTCTTT.

The rearrangement links TRBV10-3 to TRBJ2-5; the match to TRBD1 covers 8 bases. The CDR3 is 14 amino acids. Germline V lookup: CDR1 ENHRY, CDR2 SYGVKD. With V trimmed by 6 bases and J by 5 bases, 8 bases remained unmatched. For the CDR3, the DNA is TGTGCCATCAGCCAGGACAGGGATCGTGAGACCCAGTACTTC. This sequence encodes CAISQDRDRETQYF.

V and J are TRBV5-6 and TRBJ2-5; the D is unclear. This CDR3 comprises 16 residues. Germline-derived CDR1 and CDR2 are SGHDT and YYEEEE. Trimming took off 0 bases at V and 5 bases at J, with 17 bases between the two ends. The CDR3 DNA follows: TGTGCCAGCAGCTTGGCCGCATCGGCCGGTACGGAGACCCAGTACTTC. This codes for CASSLAASAGTETQYF.

The chain joins TRBV12-5 to TRBJ1-3; D is unclear. From germline, CDR1 is LGHNT and CDR2 FRNRAP. The CDR3 spans 15 residues. Trimming took off 5 bases at V and 8 bases at J, with 19 bases between the two ends. The chain's CDR3 is CASGPPGFKEDTIYF. CDR3 in DNA: TGTGCTAGTGGTCCTCCGGGCTTCAAGGAGGACACCATATATTTT.

In its sample, this clone was seen once. The chain links TRBV24-1 to TRBJ2-5, with D possibly matching TRBD2 (5 bases). CDR1 and CDR2 (germline): KGHDR, SFDVKD. V lost 3 bases, J lost 3 bases, and 13 bases lay in between. The CDR3 length is 15 residues. CDR3 DNA: TGTGCCACCAGTGATAGAAGCGGCAGAAAAGAGACCCAGTACTTC. It translates to CATSDRSGRKETQYF.

This clone showed up just a few times. The gene calls are TRBV18 and TRBJ2-1; D perhaps matches TRBD2 (7 bases). Germline lookup yields CDR1 KGHSH and CDR2 LQKENI. Trimming removed 3 bases from V and 9 bases from J, with 18 bases in between. This CDR3 is built from 15 residues. CDR3 loop: CASSPSGTGGSEQFF. CDR3 nucleotide sequence: TGTGCCAGCTCACCCTCTGGCACGGGGGGCAGTGAGCAGTTCTTC.

This clone was counted a few times. DNA of the CDR3: TGTGCCAGCAGCCAAGACTATTGGGGTAGCGGGGGCGGCGCGAACACCGGGGAGCTGTTTTTT. It translates to CASSQDYWGSGGGANTGELFF. The rearrangement joins TRBV3-1 (or the pseudogene TRBV3-2) to TRBJ2-2; 9 nucleotides line up with TRBD2. The CDR3 runs 21 residues. With V trimmed by 0 bases and J by 0 bases, 14 bases remained unmatched. Germline V CDR1 and CDR2: LGHDT, YNNKEL (reference sequence).

This clone was detected a few times. The chain recombines TRBV6-2 or TRBV6-3 with TRBJ2-2; D may be TRBD2 (6 bases). Trimming left V 5 bases short and J 0 bases short, with 13 bases between. The germline gives CDR1 MNHEY, CDR2 SVGEGT. The CDR3 covers 16 residues. The CDR3 bases are TGTGCCAGCAGTACCTCGGGAGCCGCGAACACCGGGGAGCTGTTTTTT. Translating it yields CASSTSGAANTGELFF.

This sequence joins TRBV12-5 and TRBJ1-5; D might be TRBD1 (6 bases). CDR1 LGHNT and CDR2 FRNRAP come from the germline V gene. V was pared by 2 bases and J by 9 bases, with 38 bases between. This CDR3 is 22 amino acids long. The CDR3 nucleotides are TGTGCTAGTGGTTTGACCTTATCGGCTCCCTCCCCGGGACAAGGGGCCCGATGGCCCCAGCATTTT. Protein sequence: CASGLTLSAPSPGQGARWPQHF.

The rearrangement links TRBV6-1 to TRBJ1-1; D is unresolved. Trimming stripped 2 bases from V and 10 bases from J, with 11 bases between. The CDR3 is 12 residues long. The germline V gene has CDR1 MNHNS and CDR2 SASEGT. The CDR3 DNA is TGTGCCAGCAGTGAAACTCCCGGGGTAGCTTTCTTT. Protein sequence: CASSETPGVAFF.

This chain links TRBV7-6 with TRBJ1-1; TRBD1 agrees at 7 bases. The CDR3 covers 16 residues. Per the germline V gene, CDR1 is SGHVS and CDR2 is FNYEAQ. Unmatched junction bases numbered 11, after V lost 5 bases and J lost 2 bases. CDR3 DNA: TGTGCCAGCAGCCGAGGAGGACAGGCAAGTAACACTGAAGCTTTCTTT. Protein product: CASSRGGQASNTEAFF.